The 32 T cell receptor beta chains in this list originate from one sample, sequenced in a study of identical twins (dated by TCRdb to the mid-2010s). The library was obtained by 5' RACE. Sequencing was carried out with an Illumina HiSeq 2000. TCRdb reprocessed the public reads (quality trimming at Q25 with fastp, clone calling with MiXCR) and kept in-frame beta chains. Every CDR3 protein is listed once, alongside the most common genes and DNA of its rows. The sample has fewer than 500,000 distinct CDR3 sequences on record, around 15% of them singletons. The ten largest clones add up to 0.8% to 1% of the sample. The data were also submitted as part of a second study, on yellow fever vaccine responses in identical twins.

Material for sequencing was CD4+ T cells sorted from blood. The source is a woman aged 18-29 years in good health.

This clonotype was seen more than once but under ten times. This chain joins TRBV12-3 or TRBV12-4 and TRBJ2-1; 9 bases agree with TRBD2. This CDR3 has 14 residues. V shed 8 bases, J shed 8 bases, and the junction held 10 bases outside the gene matches. CDR3 loop: CASRRAGGFYEQFF. CDR3 sequence (DNA): TGTGCCAGCCGGAGGGCGGGAGGGTTTTATGAGCAGTTCTTC.

This clonotype was seen repeatedly, ten times or more. The rearrangement joins TRBV29-1 to TRBJ2-7; D perhaps matches TRBD2 (7 bases). CDR1 and CDR2 (germline): SQVTM, ANQGSEA. The CDR3 extends over 13 amino acids. V shed 6 bases and J shed 2 bases, with 14 bases lying between them. CDR3 amino acids: CSVQGGGPYEQYF. DNA for the CDR3: TGCAGCGTCCAAGGGGGGGGGCCCTACGAGCAGTACTTC.

The V gene is TRBV10-3, the J gene TRBJ1-6; TRBD1 might be the D (6 bases). The V and J ends lost 2 bases and 6 bases respectively, with 8 bases between them. The CDR3 spans 14 residues. CDR1 is ENHRY, CDR2 SYGVKD, per germline. The CDR3 DNA sequence: TGTGCCATCAGTGAGCAGGGGCCTAATTCACCCCTCCACTTT. Encoded protein: CAISEQGPNSPLHF.

This clonotype appeared many times. The chain is built from TRBV27 and TRBJ2-1; 13 nucleotides agree with TRBD2. The CDR3 spans 13 residues. The V gene's germline CDR1 is MNHEY and CDR2 SMNVEV (reference sequence). J gave up 14 bases and V 5 bases, and 6 bases lay outside the gene matches. In nucleotides, the CDR3 is TGTGCCAGCAGTATGGGACTAGCGGGAAGTGAGTTCTTC. It specifies CASSMGLAGSEFF.

This clonotype has more than one count but fewer than ten. This chain connects TRBV2 to TRBJ1-4, with 7 bases fitting TRBD1. The V segment lost 1 base and the J segment 5 bases; nucleotides outside the gene matches: 4. This CDR3 is built from 15 residues. Germline V gene data show CDR1 as SNHLY and CDR2 as FYNNEI. CDR3: CASSEGGGPNEKLFF. The CDR3 DNA reads TGTGCCAGCAGTGAAGGAGGGGGCCCCAATGAAAAACTGTTTTTT.

V gene TRBV15 combines with J gene TRBJ2-2; a possible D gene is TRBD2 (5 bases). V lost 1 base to trimming and J lost 8 bases, with 20 bases between them. The length of the CDR3 is 17 residues. Germline CDR1 and CDR2: LNHNV and YYDKDF (reference sequence). The CDR3 is CATSRAPGSKIEGELFF. CDR3 DNA: TGTGCCACCAGCAGAGCCCCGGGATCGAAAATAGAGGGGGAGCTGTTTTTT. Full variable domain (rest looked up from reference TRBV15 and TRBJ2-2): DAMVIQNPRYQVTQFGKPVTLSCSQTLNHNVMYWYQQKSSQAPKLLFHYYDKDFNNEADTPDNFQSRRPNTSFCFLDIRSPGLGDTAMYLCATSRAPGSKIEGELFFGEGSRLTVL.

This clonotype was observed a handful of times. The J gene is TRBJ2-5, the V gene TRBV6-2 or TRBV6-3, with 8 nucleotides matching TRBD2. This CDR3 is built from 13 residues. V trimming: 10 bases; J trimming: 5 bases; junction bases outside the gene matches: 9. Germline assignment: CDR1 MNHEY and CDR2 SVGEGT. The CDR3: CANSGGPVETQYF. The CDR3 nucleotides read TGTGCCAACTCGGGAGGGCCTGTGGAGACCCAGTACTTC.

This clonotype has ten or more counts. The chain couples TRBV12-3 or TRBV12-4 to TRBJ2-7, with D tentatively TRBD2 (5 bases). This CDR3 region has 14 residues. V lost 5 bases and J lost 1, with 12 bases in between. CDR3 coding DNA: TGTGCCAGCAGTCTGGACTTTCCTTCCTACGAGCAGTACTTC. Translating gives CASSLDFPSYEQYF.

The rearrangement links TRBV6-5 to TRBJ2-2; TRBD1 matches 7 bases. This CDR3 is built from 13 residues. The V and J ends lost 2 bases and 8 bases, in that order; junction bases with no gene match: 2. CDR1 and CDR2 from the germline V gene are MNHEY and SVGAGI. CDR3 in amino acids: CASSYRGPGELFF. In nucleotides, the CDR3 is TGTGCCAGCAGTTACAGGGGGCCAGGGGAGCTGTTTTTT.

V usage is TRBV18 and J usage is TRBJ2-7, with TRBD2 matching over 12 bases. The CDR3 sequence is 16 residues long. The germline CDR1 and CDR2 sequences are KGHSH and LQKENI. J gave up 0 bases and V 2 bases, and 2 bases lay outside the gene matches. CDR3 amino acids: CASSPWTSGTSYEQYF. The CDR3 DNA sequence: TGTGCCAGCTCACCATGGACTAGCGGGACCTCCTACGAGCAGTACTTC.

This chain uses TRBV19 with TRBJ2-3; perhaps TRBD1 as D (6 bases). Germline assignment: CDR1 LNHDA and CDR2 SQIVND (reference sequence). The CDR3 runs to 14 residues. V shed 7 bases and J shed 0 bases, with 11 bases lying between them. Here the CDR3 reads CASTRTVSTDTQYF. Written as DNA, the CDR3 is TGTGCCAGTACCAGGACAGTTAGCACAGATACGCAGTATTTT. The full variable domain, with the rest looked up from reference TRBV19 and TRBJ2-3, is DGGITQSPKYLFRKEGQNVTLSCEQNLNHDAMYWYRQDPGQGLRLIYYSQIVNDFQKGDIAEGYSVSREKKESFPLTVTSAQKNPTAFYLCASTRTVSTDTQYFGPGTRLTVL.

This clonotype occurred a few times. The chain combines TRBV10-3 with TRBJ2-3; 7 positions match TRBD2. The V gene end was trimmed by 10 bases and the J gene end by 0 bases; junction bases not matched to a gene: 7. CDR1 and CDR2 (germline): ENHRY, SYGVKD. This CDR3 is 14 amino acids long. CDR3 DNA sequence: TGTGCCAGCCGGACTAGTGCGAGCACAGATACGCAGTATTTT. Amino acid sequence: CASRTSASTDTQYF.

This clonotype has only a few counts. The chain carries TRBV11-2 and TRBJ2-1; D possibly matches TRBD1 or TRBD2 (5 bases each). Trimming pared 1 base from V and 0 bases from J, leaving 19 bases between. The CDR3 has 19 residues. The germline V gene encodes CDR1 SGHAT and CDR2 FQNNGV. The CDR3 DNA is TGTGCCAGCAGCTTAGGGTCAGGGAGAGTCGCGAGCTCCTACAATGAGCAGTTCTTC. Translated, it gives CASSLGSGRVASSYNEQFF. Supplemented by reference TRBV11-2 and TRBJ2-1, the full variable domain reads EAGVAQSPRYKIIEKRQSVAFWCNPISGHATLYWYQQILGQGPKLLIQFQNNGVVDDSQLPKDRFSAERLKGVDSTLKIQPAKLEDSAVYLCASSLGSGRVASSYNEQFFGPGTRLTVL.

This clonotype was counted between two and nine times. The J gene is TRBJ2-5, the V gene TRBV3-1; D is unresolved. V lost 5 bases, J lost 7 bases, and 14 bases lay in between. CDR1 is LGHDT, CDR2 YNNKEL, per germline (reference sequence). This CDR3 is 13 amino acids long. The CDR3 nucleotides are TGTGCCAGCAGCTCCGACTCGCTGATGACCCAGTACTTC. As protein: CASSSDSLMTQYF.

This clonotype is medium-sized by share. The chain couples TRBV29-1 to TRBJ2-3; no definite D call. Germline V CDR1 and CDR2: SQVTM, ANQGSEA. The CDR3 has 10 amino acids. V lost 6 bases and J 1 base, leaving 2 bases between the germline ends. CDR3 residues: CSVGTDTQYF. The CDR3 DNA is TGCAGCGTCGGCACAGATACGCAGTATTTT.

The chain carries TRBV7-2 and TRBJ1-3, with D possibly TRBD1 on 5 matching bases. The CDR3 loop spans 15 amino acids. V lost 5 bases and J 4 bases, leaving 15 bases between the germline ends. Germline values: CDR1 SGHTA, CDR2 FQGNSA. The CDR3 DNA follows: TGTGCCAGCAGCCCATTCTCGGGGCAAGGAAACACCATATATTTT. Protein: CASSPFSGQGNTIYF.

The V and J genes are TRBV7-2 and TRBJ1-4, with TRBD1 identical over 7 bases. CDR3 size: 14 residues. V gave up 5 bases and J gave up 6 bases; unmatched junction bases: 6. Germline CDR1 SGHTA, CDR2 FQGNSA. DNA of the CDR3: TGTGCCAGCAGCCGCGACAGGGCGGATGAAAAACTGTTTTTT. It translates to CASSRDRADEKLFF.

This clonotype was seen at least ten times. V usage is TRBV5-6 and J usage is TRBJ2-5; D possibly matches TRBD1 or TRBD2 (5 bases each). With 2 bases removed from V and 4 bases from J, the gap between germline ends came to 12 bases. CDR1 is SGHDT and CDR2 is YYEEEE in the germline V gene. This CDR3 is built from 14 residues. The CDR3 reads CASSFGGARETQYF. The CDR3, as DNA: TGTGCCAGCAGCTTTGGGGGTGCGCGAGAGACCCAGTACTTC.

This clonotype was counted only a few times. V is TRBV28 and J is TRBJ1-5, with 8 nucleotides matching TRBD1. This CDR3 spans 15 amino acids. Germline V gives CDR1 MDHEN, CDR2 SYDVKM. V dropped 4 bases and J dropped 6; count of bases not matched to a gene: 8. CDR3 loop: CASSSSGGAGQPQHF. The CDR3 DNA sequence: TGTGCCAGCAGTTCTTCAGGGGGCGCTGGTCAGCCCCAGCATTTT.

In its sample, this clonotype was seen a few times. The chain employs TRBV5-1 and TRBJ2-2; 9 bases are shared with TRBD1. Looked up from germline, CDR1 is SGHRS and CDR2 is YFSETQ. This CDR3 region has 19 residues. V was clipped by 0 bases and J by 0 bases; unmatched bases: 9. CDR3 nucleotides: TGCGCCAGCAGCTTGGTTCCGGGACAGGGATACGCGAACACCGGGGAGCTGTTTTTT. Translated: CASSLVPGQGYANTGELFF.

This clonotype was counted between two and nine times. The chain links TRBV7-6 to TRBJ2-7; D could derive from TRBD1 or TRBD2 (5 bases each). V was shortened by 4 bases and J by 2 bases, with 12 bases between the two germline ends. The CDR3 covers 14 residues. From germline, CDR1 is SGHVS and CDR2 FNYEAQ. The CDR3 nucleotides read TGTGCCAGCAGCTCCGACGAGGGGCCCTACGAGCAGTACTTC. Translation: CASSSDEGPYEQYF.

This clonotype was found a few times. The CDR3 coding sequence is TGTGCCAGCAGCCCCCGGGACAAATACAATGAGCAGTTCTTC. It translates to CASSPRDKYNEQFF. The chain is built from TRBV6-2 or TRBV6-3 and TRBJ2-1, with TRBD1 as a possible D gene (6 bases). Germline V CDR1 and CDR2: MNHEY, SVGEGT. Deletions cut 6 bases from V and 4 bases from J, with 13 bases between. This CDR3 is 14 amino acids long.

This clonotype showed up just a few times. This chain joins TRBV5-1 and TRBJ2-7; 7 positions match TRBD1. Germline assignment: CDR1 SGHRS and CDR2 YFSETQ. The CDR3 runs 16 residues. Trimming cost V 3 bases and J 2 bases; bases outside gene matches: 11. The CDR3: CASSSTPGQSPYEQYF. CDR3 nucleotide sequence: TGCGCCAGCAGCTCGACCCCGGGACAGTCTCCCTACGAGCAGTACTTC.

This clonotype showed up just a few times. V gene TRBV29-1 combines with J gene TRBJ2-1; D ambiguous. The ends were cut back, 6 bases at V and 0 bases at J, with 9 bases in the middle. Looked up from germline, CDR1 is SQVTM and CDR2 is ANQGSEA. The CDR3 consists of 13 residues. CDR3 sequence (DNA): TGCAGCGTGGAACTGAGCTCCTACAATGAGCAGTTCTTC. This encodes CSVELSSYNEQFF.

This clonotype has a count of ten or more. The chain has TRBV28 and TRBJ2-3, with TRBD1 matching over 11 bases. With V trimmed by 6 bases and J by 5 bases, 10 bases remained unmatched. This CDR3 is built from 16 residues. In germline, CDR1 is MDHEN, CDR2 SYDVKM. The CDR3 here is CASSGPRDRGGDTQYF. CDR3 nucleotide sequence: TGTGCCAGCAGCGGCCCCCGGGACAGGGGGGGAGATACGCAGTATTTT.

The rearrangement joins TRBV5-7 to TRBJ2-1, with D possibly matching TRBD1 (6 bases). TRBV5-7 is sorted into the ORF group, with uncertain function. The V and J ends lost 4 bases and 2 bases respectively, with 16 bases between them. This CDR3 is 16 amino acids long. The CDR3 sequence is CASSPETGLTYNEQFF. The CDR3, as DNA: TGTGCCAGCAGCCCCGAGACAGGCCTAACCTACAATGAGCAGTTCTTC.

This clonotype was counted many times. The chain joins TRBV7-9 to TRBJ2-1; D call uncertain. The CDR3 runs 16 residues. Germline CDR1 and CDR2: SEHNR and FQNEAQ (reference sequence). V lost 1 base and J lost 0, with 10 bases in between. The CDR3 region has the DNA TGTGCCAGCAGCTTAGACCCGGGTGTCTCCTACAATGAGCAGTTCTTC. It translates to CASSLDPGVSYNEQFF.

In its sample, this clonotype was seen many times. V gene TRBV12-3 or TRBV12-4 combines with J gene TRBJ2-1, with 12 positions matching TRBD1. The CDR3 covers 14 residues. Trimming removed 10 bases from V and 9 bases from J; junction bases left unmatched: 10. CDR3 residues: CATQRDRGRTEQFF. DNA of the CDR3: TGTGCCACCCAGAGGGACAGGGGGCGGACTGAGCAGTTCTTC.

The chain recombines TRBV20-1 with TRBJ2-7, with a tentative D call TRBD1 (6 bases). V was shortened by 0 bases and J by 3 bases, with 9 bases between the two germline ends. Per germline, CDR1 DFQATT and CDR2 SNEGSKA (reference sequence). This CDR3 region has 13 residues. The chain's CDR3 is CSARDRTVYEQYF. The CDR3 DNA reads as TGCAGTGCTAGAGACCGGACAGTCTACGAGCAGTACTTC.

This clonotype has more than one count but fewer than ten. V is TRBV7-2 and J is TRBJ2-1; D call uncertain. V lost 1 base to trimming and J lost 3 bases, with 10 bases between them. The CDR3 sequence is 15 residues long. Germline lookup yields CDR1 SGHTA and CDR2 FQGNSA. The CDR3 loop is CASSLVSYGYNEQFF. CDR3 sequence (DNA): TGTGCCAGCAGCTTAGTGTCATACGGCTACAATGAGCAGTTCTTC.

V and J are TRBV7-9 and TRBJ2-3; D is perhaps TRBD2 (6 bases). There are 15 residues in the CDR3. Germline V lookup: CDR1 SEHNR, CDR2 FQNEAQ (reference sequence). Trimming stripped 2 bases from V and 7 bases from J, with 16 bases between. CDR3 loop: CASSLTSLVDHTQYF. CDR3 coding DNA: TGTGCCAGCAGCTTAACTAGCTTAGTGGATCATACGCAGTATTTT.

The table lists this clonotype with a few counts. The chain couples TRBV2 to TRBJ1-2; 8 bases match TRBD1. Germline V gives CDR1 SNHLY, CDR2 FYNNEI. This CDR3 has 15 residues. The V and J ends lost 9 bases and 3 bases, in that order; junction bases with no gene match: 12. As DNA, the CDR3 is TGTGCCAGATACCCCACCCAGGGACAGGACTATGGCTACACCTTC. Translation: CARYPTQGQDYGYTF.